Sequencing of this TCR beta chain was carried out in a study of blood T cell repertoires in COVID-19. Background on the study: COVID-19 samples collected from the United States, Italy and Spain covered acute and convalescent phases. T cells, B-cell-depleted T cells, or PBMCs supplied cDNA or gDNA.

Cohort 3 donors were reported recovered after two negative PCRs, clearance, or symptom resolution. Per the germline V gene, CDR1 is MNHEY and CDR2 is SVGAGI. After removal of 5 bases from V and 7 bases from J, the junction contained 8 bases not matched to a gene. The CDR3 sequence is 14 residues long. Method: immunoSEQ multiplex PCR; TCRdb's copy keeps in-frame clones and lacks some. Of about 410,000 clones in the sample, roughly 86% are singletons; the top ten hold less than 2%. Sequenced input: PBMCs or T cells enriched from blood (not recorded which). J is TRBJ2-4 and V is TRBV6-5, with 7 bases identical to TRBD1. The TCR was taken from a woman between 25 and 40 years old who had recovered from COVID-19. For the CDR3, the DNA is TGTGCCAGCAGTCACAGGGGTCCCCCGAACATTCAGTACTTC. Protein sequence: CASSHRGPPNIQYF.